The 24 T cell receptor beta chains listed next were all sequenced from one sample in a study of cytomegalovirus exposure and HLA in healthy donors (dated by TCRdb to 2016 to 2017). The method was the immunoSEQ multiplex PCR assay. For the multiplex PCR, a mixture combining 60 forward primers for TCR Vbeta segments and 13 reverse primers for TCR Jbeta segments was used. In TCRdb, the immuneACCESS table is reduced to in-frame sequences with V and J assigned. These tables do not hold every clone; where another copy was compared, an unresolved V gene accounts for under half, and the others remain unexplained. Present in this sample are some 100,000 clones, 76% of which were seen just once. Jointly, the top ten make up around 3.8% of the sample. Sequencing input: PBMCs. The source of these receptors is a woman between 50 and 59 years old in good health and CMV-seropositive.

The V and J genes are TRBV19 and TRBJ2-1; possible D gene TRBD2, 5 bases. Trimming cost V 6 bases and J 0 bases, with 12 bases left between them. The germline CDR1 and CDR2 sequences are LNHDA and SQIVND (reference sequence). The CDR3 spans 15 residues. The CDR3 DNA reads TGTGCCAGTAGAACTAGTTCCAGCTCCTACAATGAGCAGTTCTTC. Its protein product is CASRTSSSSYNEQFF.

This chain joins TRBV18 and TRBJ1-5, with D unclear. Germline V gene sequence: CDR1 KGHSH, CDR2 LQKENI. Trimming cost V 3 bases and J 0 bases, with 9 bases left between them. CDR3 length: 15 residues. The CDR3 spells CASSPRGSSNQPQHF. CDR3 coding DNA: TGTGCCAGCTCACCCCGCGGGAGTAGCAATCAGCCCCAGCATTTT.

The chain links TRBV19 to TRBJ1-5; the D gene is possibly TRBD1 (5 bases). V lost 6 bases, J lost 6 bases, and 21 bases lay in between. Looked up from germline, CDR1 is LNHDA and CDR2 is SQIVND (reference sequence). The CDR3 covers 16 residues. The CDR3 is CASSMDISPSSQPQHF. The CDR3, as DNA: TGTGCCAGTAGCATGGACATTTCCCCCTCCAGTCAGCCCCAGCATTTT.

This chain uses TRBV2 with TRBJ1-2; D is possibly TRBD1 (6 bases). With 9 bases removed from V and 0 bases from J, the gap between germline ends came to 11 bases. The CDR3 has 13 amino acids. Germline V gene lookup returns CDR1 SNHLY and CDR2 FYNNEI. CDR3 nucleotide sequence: TGTGCCAGGGGGGCCCGAGCTAACTATGGCTACACCTTC. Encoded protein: CARGARANYGYTF.

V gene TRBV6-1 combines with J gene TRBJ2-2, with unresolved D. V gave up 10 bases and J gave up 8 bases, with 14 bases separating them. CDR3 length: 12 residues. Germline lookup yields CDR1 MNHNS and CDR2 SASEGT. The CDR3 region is CAIPQVWGELFF. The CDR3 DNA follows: TGTGCCATACCGCAGGTCTGGGGGGAGCTGTTTTTT.

CDR3 amino acids: CAWSVNGRRNQPQHF. The DNA of the CDR3 is TGTGCCTGGAGTGTAAATGGCAGGCGCAATCAGCCCCAGCATTTT. The chain uses TRBV30 and TRBJ1-5; no definite D call. Germline-derived CDR1 and CDR2 are GTSNPN and SVGIG (reference sequence). The CDR3 has 15 residues. Trimming left V 0 bases short and J 2 bases short, with 11 bases between.

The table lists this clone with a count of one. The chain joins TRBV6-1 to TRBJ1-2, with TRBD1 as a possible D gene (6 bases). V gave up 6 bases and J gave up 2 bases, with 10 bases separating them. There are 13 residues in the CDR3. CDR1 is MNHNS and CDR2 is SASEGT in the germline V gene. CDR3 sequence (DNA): TGTGCCAGCAGCGACAGGCGAAACTATGGCTACACCTTC. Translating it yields CASSDRRNYGYTF.

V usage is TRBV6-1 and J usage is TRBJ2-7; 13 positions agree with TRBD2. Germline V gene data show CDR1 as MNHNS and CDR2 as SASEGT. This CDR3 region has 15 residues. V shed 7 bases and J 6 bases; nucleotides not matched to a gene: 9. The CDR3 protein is CASKDTSGRAGEQYF. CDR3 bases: TGTGCCAGCAAGGATACTAGCGGGAGGGCGGGCGAGCAGTACTTC.

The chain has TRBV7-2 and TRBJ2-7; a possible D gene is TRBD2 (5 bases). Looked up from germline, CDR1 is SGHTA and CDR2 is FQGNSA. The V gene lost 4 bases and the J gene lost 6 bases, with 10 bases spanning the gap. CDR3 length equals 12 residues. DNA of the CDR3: TGTGCCAGCAGCTCAACTAGGTCCGAGCAGTACTTC. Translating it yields CASSSTRSEQYF. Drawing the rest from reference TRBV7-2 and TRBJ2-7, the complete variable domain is GAGVSQSPSNKVTEKGKDVELRCDPISGHTALYWYRQSLGQGLEFLIYFQGNSAPDKSGLPSDRFSAERTGGSVSTLTIQRTQQEDSAVYLCASSSTRSEQYFGPGTRLTVT.

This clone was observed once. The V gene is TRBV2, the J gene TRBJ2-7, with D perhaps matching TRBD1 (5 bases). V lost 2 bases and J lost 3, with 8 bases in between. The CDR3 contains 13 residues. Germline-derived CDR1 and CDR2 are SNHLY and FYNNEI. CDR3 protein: CASSERGNYEQYF. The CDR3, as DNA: TGTGCCAGCAGTGAAAGGGGAAACTACGAGCAGTACTTC.

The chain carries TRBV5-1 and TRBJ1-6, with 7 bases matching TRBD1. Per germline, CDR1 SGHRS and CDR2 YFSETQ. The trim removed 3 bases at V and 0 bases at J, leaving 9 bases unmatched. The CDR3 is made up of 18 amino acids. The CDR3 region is CASSSSDRRSSYNSPLHF. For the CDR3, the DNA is TGCGCCAGCAGCTCATCGGACAGGCGTAGCTCCTATAATTCACCCCTCCACTTT.

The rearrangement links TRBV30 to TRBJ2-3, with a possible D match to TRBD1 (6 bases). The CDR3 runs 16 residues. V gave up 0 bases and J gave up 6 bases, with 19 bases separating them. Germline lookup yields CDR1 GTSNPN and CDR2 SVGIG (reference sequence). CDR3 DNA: TGTGCCTGGAGTGTACGTGGGGGCTCATTATCCGATACGCAGTATTTT. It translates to CAWSVRGGSLSDTQYF.

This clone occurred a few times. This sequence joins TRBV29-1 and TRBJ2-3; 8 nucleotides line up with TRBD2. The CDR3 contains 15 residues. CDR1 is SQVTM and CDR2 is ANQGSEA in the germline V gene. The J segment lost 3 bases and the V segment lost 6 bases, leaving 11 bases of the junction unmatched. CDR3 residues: CSVVPSSGSTDTQYF. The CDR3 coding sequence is TGCAGCGTCGTTCCCTCCAGCGGGAGTACAGATACGCAGTATTTT.

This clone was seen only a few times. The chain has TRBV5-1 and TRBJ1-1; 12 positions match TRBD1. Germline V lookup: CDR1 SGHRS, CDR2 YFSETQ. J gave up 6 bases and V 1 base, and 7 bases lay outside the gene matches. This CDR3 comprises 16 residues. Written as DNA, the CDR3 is TGCGCCAGCAGCTTGTATCACCGGGACAGGGGGCCTGAAGCTTTCTTT. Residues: CASSLYHRDRGPEAFF.

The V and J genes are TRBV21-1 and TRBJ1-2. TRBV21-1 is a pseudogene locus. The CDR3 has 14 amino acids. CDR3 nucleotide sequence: TGTGCCAGCAGCCGGTTCCCGGGGGGCTATGGCTACACCTTC. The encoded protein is CASSRFPGGYGYTF.

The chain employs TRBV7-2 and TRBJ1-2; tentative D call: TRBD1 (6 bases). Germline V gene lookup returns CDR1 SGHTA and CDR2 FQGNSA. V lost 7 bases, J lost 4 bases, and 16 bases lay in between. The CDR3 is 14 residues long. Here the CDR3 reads CASTEGGQSYGYTF. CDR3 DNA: TGTGCCAGCACCGAAGGGGGTCAGAGCTATGGCTACACCTTC.

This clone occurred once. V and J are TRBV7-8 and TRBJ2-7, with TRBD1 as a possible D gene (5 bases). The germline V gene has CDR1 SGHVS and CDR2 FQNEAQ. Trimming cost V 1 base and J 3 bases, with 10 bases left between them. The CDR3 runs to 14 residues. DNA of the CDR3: TGTGCCAGCAGCTTAGGACAGTCCTTCTACGAGCAGTACTTC. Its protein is CASSLGQSFYEQYF.

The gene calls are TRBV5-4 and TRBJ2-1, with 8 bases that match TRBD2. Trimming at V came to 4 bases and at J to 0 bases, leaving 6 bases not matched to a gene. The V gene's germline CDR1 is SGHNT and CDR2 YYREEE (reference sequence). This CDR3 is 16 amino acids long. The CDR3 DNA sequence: TGTGCCAGCAGCGGGGGCGGGGGGCACTCCTACAATGAGCAGTTCTTC. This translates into CASSGGGGHSYNEQFF.

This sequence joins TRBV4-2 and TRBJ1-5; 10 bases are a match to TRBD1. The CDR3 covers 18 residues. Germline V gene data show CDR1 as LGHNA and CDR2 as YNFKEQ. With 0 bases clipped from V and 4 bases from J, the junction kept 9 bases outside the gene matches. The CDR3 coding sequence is TGTGCCAGCAGCCAAGAATGGACAGGGGGGTTTGAGAATCAGCCCCAGCATTTT. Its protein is CASSQEWTGGFENQPQHF.

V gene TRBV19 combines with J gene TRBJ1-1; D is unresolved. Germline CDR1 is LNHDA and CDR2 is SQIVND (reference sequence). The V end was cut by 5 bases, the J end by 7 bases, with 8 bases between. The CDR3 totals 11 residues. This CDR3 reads CASSQYIEAFF. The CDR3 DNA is TGTGCCAGTAGTCAGTACATTGAAGCTTTCTTT.

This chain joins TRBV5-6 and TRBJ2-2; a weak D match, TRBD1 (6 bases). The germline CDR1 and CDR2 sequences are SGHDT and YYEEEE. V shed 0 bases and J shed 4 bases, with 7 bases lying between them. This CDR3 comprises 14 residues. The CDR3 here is CASSLGGPTGELFF. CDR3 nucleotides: TGTGCCAGCAGCTTGGGGGGGCCCACCGGGGAGCTGTTTTTT.

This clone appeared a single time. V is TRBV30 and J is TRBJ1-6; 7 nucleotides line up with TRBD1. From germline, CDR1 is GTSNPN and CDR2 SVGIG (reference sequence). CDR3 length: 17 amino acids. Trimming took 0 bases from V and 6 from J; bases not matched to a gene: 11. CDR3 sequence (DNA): TGTGCCTGGAGTGTAAAGGGGCGGACAGGATTTAATTCACCCCTCCACTTT. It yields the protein CAWSVKGRTGFNSPLHF.

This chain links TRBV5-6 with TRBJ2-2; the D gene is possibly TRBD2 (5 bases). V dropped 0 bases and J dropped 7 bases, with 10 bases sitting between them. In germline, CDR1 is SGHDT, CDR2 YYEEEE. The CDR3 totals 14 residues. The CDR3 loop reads CASSLGGLDGELFF. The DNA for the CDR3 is TGTGCCAGCAGCTTGGGAGGGCTCGACGGGGAGCTGTTTTTT.

The CDR3: CASSDGRNEQFF. CDR3 coding DNA: TGTGCCAGCAGCGATGGGCGTAATGAGCAGTTCTTC. The rearrangement joins TRBV9 to TRBJ2-1; the D is unclear. This CDR3 region has 12 residues. Germline CDR1 is SGDLS and CDR2 is YYNGEE. V was cut by 3 bases and J by 7 bases, with 8 bases left in between.